This T cell receptor beta chain was identified during a study of healthy donors' naive CD4 and CD8 T cells. Across the study: For TCR alpha, new primers spanned all functional IMGT alpha genes. Regarding the study as a whole: Naive CD4+ and CD8+ cells reportedly differed in usage of most V and J genes. CDR3 charge plus V and J genes appeared to account for around an eighth of CD4/CD8 variance.

Germline lookup yields CDR1 LNHNV and CDR2 YYDKDF (reference sequence). This CDR3 region has 18 residues. V lost 4 bases, J lost 0 bases, and 10 bases stayed unmatched. Each TCR library used approximately 500 ng of total RNA and a linear amplification protocol. How the authors handled the data: Four to six healthy donors contributed approximately 85,000 sequenced TCR alpha transcripts. TCRdb reprocessed the reads via MiXCR and lists one record per CDR3 protein. TCRdb assigned the V and J calls; the authors' analysis was not used. Among about 180,000 distinct CDR3 sequences listed, 65% to 75% were seen once. A remark on this clonotype: What it binds is unknown.

Material: naive CD4+ and CD8+ T cells sorted from blood, pooled from several donors. This sequence was found in a pool of human donors in good health; the sample pools cells from several healthy donors. The chain is built from TRBV15 and TRBJ2-1, with 9 bases fitting TRBD2. CDR3 region: CATSTTRSGGSSYNEQFF. Here the CDR3 DNA reads TGTGCCACCAGCACCACTCGCAGCGGGGGGAGCTCCTACAATGAGCAGTTCTTC.